Below are 23 T cell receptor beta chains sequenced from a single sample in a study of CXCR3-negative and CXCR3-positive naive CD8 T cells. The TRB libraries of cDNA were built by UMI-labeled 5' RACE. From the 5' RACE reads, TCRdb lists one entry per CDR3 protein and no DNA. The table for this sample gives around 92,000 distinct CDR3 sequences. Sequencing was done on a sample of naive CXCR3- CD8+ T cells from blood. Indicated subset: CD45RO-CCR7+CD27+CD95- naive CD8+ T cells lacking CXCR3 (TNR3-). Source of these receptors: a human donor in good health. Some clones in this sample may be carry-over from other donors' samples.

Here the CDR3 reads CASSQDRLGGNNEQFF. The chain has TRBV4-3 and TRBJ2-1. The germline gives CDR1 LGHNA, CDR2 YSLEER. The CDR3 has 16 amino acids.

The chain couples TRBV14 to TRBJ2-7; TCRdb lists TRBD2, though no DNA is available to test this call. Germline CDR1 SGHDN, CDR2 FVKESK. There are 15 residues in the CDR3. The CDR3 reads CASSQDLAGYYEQYF.

The V call is TRBV5-1, the J call TRBJ2-7; TCRdb's D gene call, TRBD1, goes unchecked for lack of DNA. The CDR3 has 15 residues. Germline CDR1 SGHRS, CDR2 YFSETQ. Here the CDR3 reads CASSLEGTGMIEQYF.

This chain links TRBV4-1 with TRBJ2-7; TCRdb selects TRBD2, and the lack of DNA leaves this call unchecked. CDR1 and CDR2 (germline): MGHRA, YSYEKL. The CDR3 is 15 residues long. The CDR3 loop is CASSQVGGGPGEQYF.

The chain employs TRBV15 and TRBJ2-5; TCRdb indicates TRBD1, and absent DNA this call remains unverified. Germline V gene sequence: CDR1 LNHNV, CDR2 YYDKDF (reference sequence). The CDR3 loop spans 18 amino acids. Here the CDR3 reads CATSRDYADRADKETQYF.

The gene calls are TRBV15 and TRBJ2-3; TCRdb designates TRBD1, a call that cannot be tested without DNA. Germline V gene data show CDR1 as LNHNV and CDR2 as YYDKDF (reference sequence). The CDR3 has 18 amino acids. The CDR3 reads CATSRGGTGGDLTDTQYF.

V and J are TRBV28 and TRBJ1-1. The CDR3 is made up of 13 amino acids. The V gene's germline CDR1 is MDHEN and CDR2 SYDVKM. The CDR3 loop is CASSSLLDTEAFF. The full variable domain, rest sourced from reference TRBV28 and TRBJ1-1, is DVKVTQSSRYLVKRTGEKVFLECVQDMDHENMFWYRQDPGLGLRLIYFSYDVKMKEKGDIPEGYSVSREKKERFSLILESASTNQTSMYLCASSSLLDTEAFFGQGTRLTVV.

The chain recombines TRBV6-5 with TRBJ2-7; TCRdb proposes TRBD2, but this gene call is untestable without DNA. The germline V gene encodes CDR1 MNHEY and CDR2 SVGAGI. The CDR3 has 15 amino acids. CDR3 sequence: CASSLPGTSGGEQYF.

The V and J genes are TRBV5-1 and TRBJ1-1; TCRdb outputs TRBD1, but without DNA this stays unchecked. This CDR3 has 16 residues. CDR1 SGHRS and CDR2 YFSETQ come from the germline V gene. CDR3 in amino acids: CASSVGTGLAGTEAFF.

The genes are TRBV5-1 and TRBJ2-1; the D call of TRBD1 rests on TCRdb alone, since no DNA is present to check it. CDR1 is SGHRS and CDR2 is YFSETQ in the germline V gene. CDR3 length: 15 residues. The CDR3 region is CASSAGTFLGDEQFF.

This chain uses TRBV29-1 with TRBJ2-7; lacking DNA, the TRBD2 call made by TCRdb goes unchecked. Germline V gene lookup returns CDR1 SQVTM and CDR2 ANQGSEA. This CDR3 is 12 amino acids long. The CDR3 here is CSVAGTAGEQYF.

The rearrangement links TRBV6-6 to TRBJ1-1; with no DNA, the TCRdb D assignment of TRBD1 cannot be verified. Germline V gives CDR1 MNHNY, CDR2 SVGAGI (reference sequence). CDR3 length equals 13 residues. The CDR3 region is CASSEGQNTEAFF.

This chain uses TRBV20-1 with TRBJ2-7; lacking DNA, the TRBD2 call made by TCRdb goes unchecked. The CDR3 has 16 residues. Per the germline V gene, CDR1 is DFQATT and CDR2 is SNEGSKA (reference sequence). CDR3 residues: CSARETGTSGRNEQYF.

The chain combines TRBV4-2 with TRBJ1-6. CDR1 LGHNA and CDR2 YNFKEQ come from the germline V gene. This CDR3 contains 15 residues. The CDR3 here is CASSQGIGDNSPLHF.

V usage is TRBV15 and J usage is TRBJ2-5; TCRdb's D gene call, TRBD2, goes unchecked for lack of DNA. CDR1 is LNHNV, CDR2 YYDKDF, per germline (reference sequence). The CDR3 sequence is 17 residues long. CDR3 residues: CATSRDWGLANQETQYF. Together with reference TRBV15 and TRBJ2-5, the CDR3 gives the full variable domain: DAMVIQNPRYQVTQFGKPVTLSCSQTLNHNVMYWYQQKSSQAPKLLFHYYDKDFNNEADTPDNFQSRRPNTSFCFLDIRSPGLGDTAMYLCATSRDWGLANQETQYFGPGTRLLVL.

CDR3: CASSYGTSVGNEQFF. The gene calls are TRBV6-5 and TRBJ2-1; TCRdb gives TRBD2 as the D gene, but with no DNA this cannot be confirmed. CDR1 and CDR2 (germline): MNHEY, SVGAGI. The length of the CDR3 is 15 residues.

The CDR3 protein is CASSEFLGNEQFF. The chain has TRBV25-1 and TRBJ2-1. The CDR3 covers 13 residues. Germline lookup yields CDR1 MGHDK and CDR2 SYGVNS.

The chain couples TRBV13 to TRBJ2-7; the TCRdb D gene call, TRBD1, has no DNA to confirm it. The CDR3 totals 15 residues. Per the germline V gene, CDR1 is PRHDT and CDR2 is FYEKMQ (reference sequence). The CDR3 region is CASSRDRTTSYEQYF.

The J gene is TRBJ1-1, the V gene TRBV20-1. CDR3 length equals 12 residues. Germline V lookup: CDR1 DFQATT, CDR2 SNEGSKA (reference sequence). The CDR3 protein is CSAREIRTEAFF.

The chain recombines TRBV5-1 with TRBJ2-7; TCRdb reports TRBD1, a call that lacks DNA to check it against. The CDR3 extends over 15 amino acids. In germline, CDR1 is SGHRS, CDR2 YFSETQ. The CDR3 region is CASSPRTGDSYEQYF.

This chain connects TRBV4-3 to TRBJ2-5. The CDR3 has 14 amino acids. The germline V gene has CDR1 LGHNA and CDR2 YSLEER. The CDR3 sequence is CASSQERIGETQYF.

This rearrangement joins TRBV5-1 to TRBJ2-7; TCRdb designates TRBD1, a call that cannot be tested without DNA. CDR1 and CDR2 from the germline V gene are SGHRS and YFSETQ. The CDR3 length is 16 residues. The CDR3 reads CASSFPHGARGHEQYF.

V usage is TRBV28 and J usage is TRBJ2-1; the D gene TCRdb calls, TRBD2, cannot be checked with no DNA. The CDR3 is 16 amino acids. Per germline, CDR1 MDHEN and CDR2 SYDVKM. CDR3 region: CASSLWRASSYNEQFF.